These 9 T cell receptor beta chains were sequenced from one sample in a study of PD-1 blockade in classical Hodgkin lymphoma. No patient escaped relapse after autologous stem cell transplantation, and brentuximab vedotin exposure varied. The table came from immunoSEQ multiplex PCR; TCRdb's copy has only in-frame clones and leaves some out. The sample lists 6,000 to 6,500 clones, roughly 77% occurring once. Sequenced here: peripheral blood mononuclear cells (PBMCs), sampled at baseline. The receptors were sampled from a human donor with classical Hodgkin lymphoma.

The chain uses TRBV28 and TRBJ1-6; weak D call: TRBD1 (5 bases). V was shortened by 6 bases and J by 7 bases, with 16 bases between the two germline ends. Looked up from germline, CDR1 is MDHEN and CDR2 is SYDVKM. This CDR3 region has 15 residues. Here the CDR3 DNA reads TGTGCCAGCAGCCCCCAGAGACAGAAGAATTCACCCCTCCACTTT. This encodes CASSPQRQKNSPLHF.

The chain is built from TRBV27 and TRBJ1-2; D is unclear. This CDR3 is built from 17 residues. Germline CDR1 reads MNHEY; CDR2 reads SMNVEV (reference sequence). Trimming removed 4 bases at V and 4 bases at J, with 22 bases between. CDR3 amino acids: CASSSRTAASRSYGYTF. CDR3 sequence (DNA): TGTGCCAGCAGTTCCCGGACCGCCGCGAGTAGATCCTATGGCTACACCTTC.

This sequence joins TRBV29-1 and TRBJ1-2; TRBD1 matches 7 bases. The CDR3 extends over 13 amino acids. Germline CDR1 SQVTM, CDR2 ANQGSEA. Unmatched junction bases numbered 7, after V lost 3 bases and J lost 6 bases. The CDR3 sequence is CSVDGTATHGYTF. The CDR3 region has the DNA TGCAGCGTTGACGGGACAGCCACTCATGGCTACACCTTC.

This clone was counted once. This chain joins TRBV5-5 and TRBJ1-2; TRBD1 is a possible D gene (5 bases). Germline V gene data show CDR1 as SGHKS and CDR2 as YYEKEE (reference sequence). The CDR3 is 15 residues long. V was clipped by 3 bases and J by 1 base, with 13 bases between them. CDR3: CASSSSGGINYGYTF. The DNA for the CDR3 is TGTGCCAGCAGCTCCAGTGGGGGTATTAACTATGGCTACACCTTC.

This rearrangement joins TRBV2 to TRBJ1-2; D perhaps matches TRBD1 (6 bases). This CDR3 spans 14 amino acids. Germline V gene lookup returns CDR1 SNHLY and CDR2 FYNNEI. Trimming cost V 2 bases and J 3 bases, with 10 bases left between them. CDR3: CASSETGTDYGYTF. The CDR3 DNA follows: TGTGCCAGCAGTGAAACAGGGACGGACTATGGCTACACCTTC.

This chain uses TRBV5-1 with TRBJ2-1; 10 nucleotides align to TRBD2. Germline trimming cut 5 bases from V and 10 bases from J; bases unmatched to any gene: 15. The length of the CDR3 is 16 residues. Looked up from germline, CDR1 is SGHRS and CDR2 is YFSETQ. The CDR3 DNA is TGCGCCAGCAGGCCCATGGAACTAGCGGGAAGTGGGGAGCAGTTCTTC. Amino acids: CASRPMELAGSGEQFF.

V usage is TRBV5-3 and J usage is TRBJ1-2; D is uncertain. TRBV5-3 is assigned to the ORF class and has an uncertain function. CDR3 length equals 15 residues. The germline V and J ends were trimmed by 0 bases and 1 base, with 10 bases remaining between them. In DNA form, the CDR3 reads TGTGCCAGAAGCTTGGGGCATGAGAATAACTATGGCTACACCTTC. Its translation: CARSLGHENNYGYTF.

This clone was seen a single time. The chain carries TRBV28 and TRBJ1-3; maybe TRBD1 (5 bases). CDR3 size: 16 residues. V was cut by 2 bases and J by 1 base, with 12 bases left in between. In germline, CDR1 is MDHEN, CDR2 SYDVKM. The CDR3 spells CASSLKGPISGNTIYF. For the CDR3, the DNA is TGTGCCAGCAGTTTAAAGGGGCCCATATCTGGAAACACCATATATTTT.

The rearrangement uses TRBV9 and TRBJ1-4; 9 bases align to TRBD1. The CDR3 length is 15 residues. The V segment lost 4 bases and the J segment 8 bases; nucleotides outside the gene matches: 9. The V gene's germline CDR1 is SGDLS and CDR2 YYNGEE. The CDR3 DNA sequence: TGTGCCAGCAGCCCAGCCGGGACAGGGAAAGAAAAACTGTTTTTT. Protein sequence: CASSPAGTGKEKLFF.